These T cell receptor beta chains were read from a single sample in a study of cytomegalovirus exposure and HLA in healthy donors. Profiled with immunoSEQ multiplex PCR; TCRdb holds only in-frame clones, not every one. The table shows about 130,000 clones, with more than 60% occurring only once. Material for sequencing was PBMCs. Every receptor here comes from a woman between 40 and 50 years old in good health and CMV-seronegative. Each CDR3 is given with its conserved first and last residue. D genes are given only for firm matches.

d_call v_call cdr3_aa
TRBD1 TRBV5-6 CASSLVGTGGNTEAFF
TRBD2 TRBV30 CAWKTSGLTGELFF
NA TRBV7-9 CASSSGGGLSNYGYTF
NA TRBV29-1 CSVGEPDGYQPQHF
NA TRBV6-1 CAASWGGDTGELFF
NA TRBV29-1 CSVDRQLYNEQFF
TRBD2 TRBV6-5 CASSYSGTSGGDTQYF
NA TRBV19 CASSVRGSPMNIQYF
NA TRBV6-5 CASSYSDASYNEQFF
TRBD1 TRBV29-1 CSVEKNRGSNEQFF
NA TRBV5-1 CASSLGAGSYEQYF
NA TRBV2 CASIRDNRNEQFF
NA TRBV6-1 CASSEKSRWDIYGYTF
TRBD1 TRBV5-1 CASSRTGATTNEKLFF
NA TRBV19 CASSLTSYGYTF
TRBD1 TRBV19 CATQGPAEVEGAEIYYGYTF
TRBD2 TRBV7-2 CASSRGGASPDTQYF
NA TRBV11-2 CASSSTPRLQTQYF
NA TRBV7-2 CASSVEHHRARYEQYF
TRBD1 TRBV6-5 CASSYRDREGYTF
TRBD2 TRBV5-1 CASSAGPTSGNYEQYF
TRBD2 TRBV30 CAWIPGLAGVDGELFF
TRBD1 TRBV11-2 CASSESGQRAEAFF
TRBD1 TRBV29-1 CSAYTGAGETQYF
NA TRBV5-1 CASSLALRAGEGYEQYF
NA TRBV5-1 CASSFQYPTEAFF
TRBD1 TRBV5-1 CASSWTQGANTEAFF
TRBD1 TRBV6-5 CASSPTGPREAFF
TRBD1 TRBV28 CASSLTGSNEKLFF
TRBD1 TRBV19 CASSKLDRASPLHF
TRBD2 TRBV2 CASRLAGGVYEQYF
NA TRBV7-2 CASTPKFVWSTF
NA TRBV19 CASSTSSPGLGTQYF
TRBD1 TRBV28 CASIRPGQSYEQYF
NA TRBV18 CASSPFDKGDITEAFF
NA TRBV27 CASSASRLGNNEQFF
TRBD2 TRBV11-2 CASSLDISGGRLHEQFF
NA TRBV10-3 CATALSRGNEKLFF
TRBD1 TRBV28 CASSRDRVLNEQFF
TRBD1 TRBV29-1 CSVEETGGGHGYTF